Each of the 28 T cell receptor beta chains below was sequenced from the same sample in a study of T-cell memory formation after mild COVID-19 (dated by TCRdb to 2020 to 2022). Libraries were prepared through 5' RACE. For sequencing, an Illumina NovaSeq 6000 was employed. TCRdb's own reprocessing of the public reads used fastp at Q25 and MiXCR and kept productive beta chains. Each entry is one CDR3 protein sequence, shown with its most common DNA and genes. This sample is represented by hundreds of thousands of distinct CDR3 sequences; approximately 18% of them were singletons. The top ten clones comprise about a fifth of the sample. The sequenced sample was PBMCs or a T cell subset sorted from them (not recorded which). These receptors all come from a man younger than 30 who had mild COVID-19 (a few samples of this study predate the infection). The sample titles of this study are shuffled in the database, so cell type and time point are left out; the donor was told from shared clones.

The chain joins TRBV7-2 to TRBJ2-5; the D gene is possibly TRBD2 (6 bases). V was pared by 4 bases and J by 7 bases, with 10 bases between. CDR3 size: 12 residues. From germline, CDR1 is SGHTA and CDR2 FQGNSA. Written as DNA, the CDR3 is TGTGCCAGCAGCTACTGGGGAGGGACCCAGTACTTC. Protein: CASSYWGGTQYF.

This clonotype was found many times. J is TRBJ1-1 and V is TRBV28; 8 bases are a match to TRBD1. Germline V lookup: CDR1 MDHEN, CDR2 SYDVKM. This CDR3 has 14 amino acids. The V and J ends lost 6 bases and 4 bases, in that order; junction bases with no gene match: 7. The DNA for the CDR3 is TGTGCCAGCAGCCCCGGACAGGGTAGCACTGAAGCTTTCTTT. Protein sequence: CASSPGQGSTEAFF.

There are many counts of this clonotype. The CDR3 loop is CASSFTGVVSGNTIYF. The CDR3 nucleotides read TGTGCCAGCAGCTTTACAGGGGTCGTGTCTGGAAACACCATATATTTT. The chain recombines TRBV7-2 with TRBJ1-3; 7 bases line up with TRBD1. Germline V gene lookup returns CDR1 SGHTA and CDR2 FQGNSA. V gave up 3 bases and J gave up 1 base; unmatched junction bases: 6. This CDR3 contains 16 residues.

This clonotype was counted a few times. V usage is TRBV9 and J usage is TRBJ2-7, with 8 bases that match TRBD1. The CDR3 covers 14 residues. V lost 4 bases and J lost 5; bases outside the gene matches: 8. Germline loops: CDR1 SGDLS, CDR2 YYNGEE. The chain's CDR3 is CASSPGQGPHEQYF. Here the CDR3 DNA reads TGTGCCAGCAGCCCCGGACAGGGCCCACACGAGCAGTACTTC.

This clonotype turned up a few times. The CDR3 nucleotides read TGTGCCACCAGCCTGCGGACAGTGCTTAATGAAAAACTGTTTTTT. Protein product: CATSLRTVLNEKLFF. The V gene is TRBV15, the J gene TRBJ1-4, with D possibly matching TRBD1 (6 bases). Germline-derived CDR1 and CDR2 are LNHNV and YYDKDF (reference sequence). CDR3 length equals 15 residues. Trimming left V 5 bases short and J 4 bases short, with 14 bases between.

V and J are TRBV28 and TRBJ1-4, with D possibly matching TRBD1 (6 bases). V lost 1 base and J lost 2, with 11 bases in between. The germline CDR1 and CDR2 sequences are MDHEN and SYDVKM. CDR3 length: 16 amino acids. DNA for the CDR3: TGTGCCAGCAGTTTATTTAGGGGGGTTACTAATGAAAAACTGTTTTTT. Its translation is CASSLFRGVTNEKLFF. The entire variable domain, with the rest obtained from reference TRBV28 and TRBJ1-4, is as follows: DVKVTQSSRYLVKRTGEKVFLECVQDMDHENMFWYRQDPGLGLRLIYFSYDVKMKEKGDIPEGYSVSREKKERFSLILESASTNQTSMYLCASSLFRGVTNEKLFFGSGTQLSVL.

The CDR3 bases are TGTGCCAACGCCGAGGACAGACACACTGAAGCTTTCTTT. Protein sequence: CANAEDRHTEAFF. This chain links TRBV18 with TRBJ1-1, with D possibly being TRBD1 (6 bases). The germline gives CDR1 KGHSH, CDR2 LQKENI. V was trimmed by 10 bases and J by 3 bases, leaving 15 bases between them. The CDR3 runs 13 residues.

This clonotype was observed a handful of times. The chain links TRBV4-1 to TRBJ1-1; D is unresolved. The V end lost 6 bases, the J end lost 0 bases, and 17 bases lay between the germline ends. From germline, CDR1 is MGHRA and CDR2 YSYEKL. This CDR3 contains 16 residues. This CDR3 is CASSLPARIMNTEAFF. CDR3 bases: TGCGCCAGCAGTCTCCCGGCAAGGATAATGAACACTGAAGCTTTCTTT.

This clonotype was observed a few times. V and J are TRBV4-3 and TRBJ2-5; TRBD2 agrees at 9 bases. The CDR3 has 16 residues. Germline CDR1 and CDR2: LGHNA and YSLEER. Germline trimming cut 5 bases from V and 4 bases from J; bases unmatched to any gene: 11. CDR3 in amino acids: CASSYQRGAGGETQYF. In nucleotides, the CDR3 is TGCGCCAGCAGCTACCAGCGGGGGGCCGGGGGAGAGACCCAGTACTTC.

This clonotype was seen a few times. CDR3 amino acids: CASSLKLAGYNEQFF. CDR3 nucleotides: TGTGCCAGCAGCTTAAAACTAGCGGGGTACAATGAGCAGTTCTTC. The chain carries TRBV7-3 and TRBJ2-1; 10 bases match TRBD2. CDR3 length equals 15 residues. J was trimmed by 4 bases and V by 1 base; bases with no gene match: 1. From germline, CDR1 is SGHTA and CDR2 FQGTGA.

This chain links TRBV4-2 with TRBJ1-6, with no clear D. CDR3 length: 15 residues. The germline V gene has CDR1 LGHNA and CDR2 YNFKEQ. V gave up 0 bases and J gave up 10 bases, with 13 bases separating them. The CDR3 DNA reads TGTGCCAGCAGCCAAGAATATCTTAGTGTGTCACCCCTCCACTTT. Translation: CASSQEYLSVSPLHF.

In its sample, this clonotype was seen a few times. The chain couples TRBV4-2 to TRBJ2-5; 8 bases are shared with TRBD2. CDR3 length: 16 amino acids. Losses at the gene ends were 1 base for V and 5 bases for J; bases not matched to a gene: 9. Per the germline V gene, CDR1 is LGHNA and CDR2 is YNFKEQ. CDR3: CASSQVGLAGTETQYF. The CDR3 DNA reads as TGTGCCAGCAGCCAAGTGGGGTTAGCGGGGACTGAGACCCAGTACTTC.

V gene TRBV5-1 combines with J gene TRBJ2-3, with D hard to call. In germline, CDR1 is SGHRS, CDR2 YFSETQ. Trimming pared 5 bases from V and 1 base from J, leaving 20 bases between. This CDR3 contains 17 residues. CDR3 nucleotide sequence: TGCGCCAGCAGTCGGGCCCCCTCCCCCCGGGGCACAGATACGCAGTATTTT. Its protein product is CASSRAPSPRGTDTQYF.

The CDR3: CATASSYNEQFF. The CDR3 DNA reads as TGTGCCACCGCAAGCTCCTACAATGAGCAGTTCTTC. V usage is TRBV10-3 and J usage is TRBJ2-1; D unclear. The V and J ends lost 10 bases and 0 bases respectively, with 7 bases between them. Germline CDR1 reads ENHRY; CDR2 reads SYGVKD. The CDR3 has 12 residues.

This clonotype was detected ten times or more. This rearrangement joins TRBV27 to TRBJ2-2, with D unresolved. The CDR3 length is 13 residues. From germline, CDR1 is MNHEY and CDR2 SMNVEV (reference sequence). The ends were cut back, 0 bases at V and 7 bases at J, with 6 bases in the middle. The CDR3 DNA reads as TGTGCCAGCAGTTTATCAAACGGCGGGGAGCTGTTTTTT. It translates to CASSLSNGGELFF.

At least ten counts were recorded for this clonotype. The chain has TRBV6-5 and TRBJ1-1; D might be TRBD1 (5 bases). The CDR3 consists of 13 residues. Germline assignment: CDR1 MNHEY and CDR2 SVGAGI. With 2 bases removed from V and 4 bases from J, the gap between germline ends came to 8 bases. The CDR3 reads CASSYGGGTEAFF. DNA of the CDR3: TGTGCCAGCAGTTACGGGGGGGGCACTGAAGCTTTCTTT.

In this sample, this clonotype turned up a few times. CDR3 nucleotides: TGTGCCAGCAGCTCCCGACTCGGCCACCAAGAGACCCAGTACTTC. Its translation is CASSSRLGHQETQYF. The V call is TRBV11-2, the J call TRBJ2-5; D call uncertain. Germline CDR1 SGHAT, CDR2 FQNNGV. Trimming stripped 4 bases from V and 0 bases from J, with 12 bases between. The CDR3 loop spans 15 amino acids.

This clonotype appeared a few times. This chain links TRBV7-2 with TRBJ1-5; perhaps TRBD1 as D (6 bases). This CDR3 comprises 17 residues. The germline CDR1 and CDR2 sequences are SGHTA and FQGNSA. Trimming took off 0 bases at V and 1 base at J, with 13 bases between the two ends. CDR3 region: CASSLAAGGASNQPQHF. CDR3 in DNA: TGTGCCAGCAGCTTAGCGGCGGGGGGGGCCAGCAATCAGCCCCAGCATTTT.

This sequence joins TRBV24-1 and TRBJ1-5; no clear D gene. The CDR3 runs to 11 residues. V shed 8 bases and J shed 0 bases, with 1 base lying between them. Germline V gives CDR1 KGHDR, CDR2 SFDVKD. CDR3 sequence: CATTSNQPQHF. CDR3 DNA: TGTGCCACCACTAGCAATCAGCCCCAGCATTTT.

The gene calls are TRBV4-3 and TRBJ1-6, with a weak D call TRBD1 (6 bases). CDR1 is LGHNA, CDR2 YSLEER, per germline. V lost 0 bases, J lost 9 bases, and 9 bases lay in between. The CDR3 length is 14 residues. CDR3 DNA: TGCGCCAGCAGCCAAGATCAGGGGAGTTCACCCCTCCACTTT. Protein sequence: CASSQDQGSSPLHF.

This clonotype occurred a few times. This chain connects TRBV6-5 to TRBJ2-7; D is ambiguous. Germline values: CDR1 MNHEY, CDR2 SVGAGI. V lost 4 bases, J lost 5 bases, and 12 bases lay in between. There are 13 residues in the CDR3. The DNA for the CDR3 is TGTGCCAGCAGTTCCGCAGGTGGTGACGAGCAGTACGTC. It encodes CASSSAGGDEQYV.

This sequence joins TRBV7-9 and TRBJ2-2; perhaps D is TRBD1 or TRBD2 (5 bases each). CDR1 SEHNR and CDR2 FQNEAQ come from the germline V gene (reference sequence). The V end lost 8 bases, the J end lost 3 bases, and 16 bases lay between the germline ends. The CDR3 runs 15 residues. The CDR3 DNA reads TGTGCCAGCTCCTCAGGTGGGGGAGACACCGGGGAGCTGTTTTTT. It specifies CASSSGGGDTGELFF.

This clonotype turned up a few times. This sequence joins TRBV7-2 and TRBJ2-7, with D uncertain. Trimming took off 3 bases at V and 5 bases at J, with 14 bases between the two ends. The CDR3 loop spans 14 amino acids. CDR1 and CDR2 from the germline V gene are SGHTA and FQGNSA. The CDR3 nucleotides are TGTGCCAGCAGCTTTGACGGGTCGGGCAACGAGCAGTACTTC. It yields the protein CASSFDGSGNEQYF.

The sample holds a few counts of this clonotype. V usage is TRBV6-5 and J usage is TRBJ1-1; D call uncertain. Germline assignment: CDR1 MNHEY and CDR2 SVGAGI. The germline V and J ends were trimmed by 7 bases and 11 bases, with 17 bases remaining between them. The CDR3 spans 12 residues. The CDR3 reads CASISPLPAAFF. Here the CDR3 DNA reads TGTGCCAGCATCTCACCCCTGCCGGCCGCTTTCTTT.

The J gene is TRBJ2-1, the V gene TRBV4-2; D remains unclear. Trimming left V 4 bases short and J 8 bases short, with 9 bases between. The CDR3 length is 12 residues. Germline assignment: CDR1 LGHNA and CDR2 YNFKEQ. CDR3 bases: TGTGCCAGCAGCCGACTTTCGGATGAGCAGTTCTTC. Its translation: CASSRLSDEQFF.

This clonotype was observed a few times. This chain uses TRBV7-3 with TRBJ2-7; D is unresolved. The CDR3 totals 13 residues. Germline V lookup: CDR1 SGHTA, CDR2 FQGTGA. V lost 1 base to trimming and J lost 3 bases, with 7 bases between them. The CDR3 loop is CASSLSPDYEQYF. CDR3 in DNA: TGTGCCAGCAGCTTAAGTCCTGACTACGAGCAGTACTTC.

The chain is built from TRBV6-2 or TRBV6-3 and TRBJ1-5; 9 bases fit TRBD1. The CDR3 consists of 15 residues. Per the germline V gene, CDR1 is MNHEY and CDR2 is SVGEGT. V shed 6 bases and J 6 bases; nucleotides not matched to a gene: 9. The CDR3 loop is CASRPTGGLSQPQHF. The CDR3 DNA follows: TGTGCCAGCAGGCCCACAGGGGGCCTTAGTCAGCCCCAGCATTTT.

There are a few counts of this clonotype. The V gene is TRBV9, the J gene TRBJ2-1, with D possibly being TRBD1 (5 bases). Trimming pared 3 bases from V and 8 bases from J, leaving 15 bases between. The germline V gene encodes CDR1 SGDLS and CDR2 YYNGEE. This CDR3 comprises 14 residues. CDR3 amino acids: CASSESQGLDEQFF. CDR3 nucleotide sequence: TGTGCCAGCAGCGAATCTCAGGGTCTCGATGAGCAGTTCTTC.